This T cell receptor (beta chain) emerged from a study of brain metastases from non-small cell lung cancer. The CDR3 is 13 residues long. The V gene lost 1 base and the J gene lost 7 bases, with 10 bases spanning the gap. The germline V gene has CDR1 LGHDT and CDR2 YNNKEL (reference sequence). The assay was immunoSEQ multiplex PCR, and TCRdb's table has in-frame clones only and misses some. The data show 3,500 to 4,500 clones, about 90% seen once. Study findings and constraints: T-cell infiltration was lower in brain metastases than primaries (P < 0.001).

Notes on this clone: The antigen remains unidentified.

V gene TRBV3-1 (or the pseudogene TRBV3-2) combines with J gene TRBJ1-1; the D gene is possibly TRBD1 (5 bases). The material sequenced was primary lung tumor tissue. The sequence was obtained from a donor at least 40 years old with non-small cell lung cancer. The chain's CDR3 is CASSQVRDGEAFF. In DNA form, the CDR3 reads TGTGCCAGCAGCCAAGTCCGGGACGGTGAAGCTTTCTTT.